This TCR beta chain was sequenced in a study of T cell responses to AZD1222 COVID-19 vaccine. V was trimmed by 2 bases and J by 8 bases, leaving 12 bases between them. The CDR3 covers 13 residues. Data came from immunoSEQ multiplex PCR; TCRdb stores just in-frame clones and leaves some out. The sample lists about 200,000 clones, about 95% occurring once. This material consisted of peripheral blood, taken 28 days after the second dose of the MenACWY control vaccine. This chain joins TRBV12-3 or TRBV12-4 and TRBJ1-2; D ambiguous. The origin of this receptor is an adult who received the MenACWY meningococcal vaccine as a control. This CDR3 reads CASSLSPGWGYTF. The DNA of the CDR3 is TGTGCCAGCAGTTTATCCCCCGGGTGGGGCTACACCTTC.